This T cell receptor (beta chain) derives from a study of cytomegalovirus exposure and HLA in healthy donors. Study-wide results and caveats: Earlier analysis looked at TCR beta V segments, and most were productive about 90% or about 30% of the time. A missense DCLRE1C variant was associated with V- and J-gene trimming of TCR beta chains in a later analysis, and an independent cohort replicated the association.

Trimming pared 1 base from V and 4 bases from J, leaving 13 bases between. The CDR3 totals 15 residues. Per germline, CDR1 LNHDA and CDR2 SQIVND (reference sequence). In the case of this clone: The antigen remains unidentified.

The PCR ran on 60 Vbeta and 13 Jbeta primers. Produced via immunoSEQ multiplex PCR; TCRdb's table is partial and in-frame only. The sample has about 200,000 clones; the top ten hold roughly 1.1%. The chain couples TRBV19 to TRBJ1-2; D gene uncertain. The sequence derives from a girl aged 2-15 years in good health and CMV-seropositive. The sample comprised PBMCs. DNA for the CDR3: TGTGCCAGTAGTATAGTTCCAAGAAGCGCCTATGGCTACACCTTC. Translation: CASSIVPRSAYGYTF.